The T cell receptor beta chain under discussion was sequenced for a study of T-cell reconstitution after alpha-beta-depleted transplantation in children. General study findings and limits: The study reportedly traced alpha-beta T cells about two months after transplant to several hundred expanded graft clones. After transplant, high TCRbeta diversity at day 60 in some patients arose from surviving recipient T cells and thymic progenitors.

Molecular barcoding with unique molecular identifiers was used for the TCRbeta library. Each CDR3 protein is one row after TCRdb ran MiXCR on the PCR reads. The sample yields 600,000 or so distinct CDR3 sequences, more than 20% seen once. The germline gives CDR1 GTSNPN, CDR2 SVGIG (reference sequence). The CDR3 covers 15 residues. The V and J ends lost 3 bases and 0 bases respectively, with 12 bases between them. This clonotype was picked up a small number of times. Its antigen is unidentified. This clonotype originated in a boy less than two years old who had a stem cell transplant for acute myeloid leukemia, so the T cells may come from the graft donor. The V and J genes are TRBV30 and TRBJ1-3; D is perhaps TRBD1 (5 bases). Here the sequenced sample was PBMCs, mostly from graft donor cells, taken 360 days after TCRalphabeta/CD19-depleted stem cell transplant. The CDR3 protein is CAWSGRVFSGNTIYF. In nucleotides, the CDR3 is TGTGCCTGGAGCGGCAGGGTTTTCTCTGGAAACACCATATATTTT.